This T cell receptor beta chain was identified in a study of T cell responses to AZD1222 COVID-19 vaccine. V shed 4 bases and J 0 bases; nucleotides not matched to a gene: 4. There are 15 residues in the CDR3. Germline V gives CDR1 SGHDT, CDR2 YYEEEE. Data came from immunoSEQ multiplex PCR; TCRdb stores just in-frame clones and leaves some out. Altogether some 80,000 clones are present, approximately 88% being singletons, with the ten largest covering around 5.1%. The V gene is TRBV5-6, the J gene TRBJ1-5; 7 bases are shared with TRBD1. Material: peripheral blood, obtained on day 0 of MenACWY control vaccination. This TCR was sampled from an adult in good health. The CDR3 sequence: CASSTWTGSNQPQHF. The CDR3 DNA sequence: TGTGCCAGCAGCACCTGGACAGGTAGCAATCAGCCCCAGCATTTT.